A single sample is the source of the 17 T cell receptor beta chains below, sequenced in a study of blood T cell repertoires in COVID-19. Libraries were prepared by immunoSEQ multiplex PCR; TCRdb keeps only in-frame clonotypes and omits some of them. Among under 500,000 clones listed, about 85% were seen once. Specimen: PBMCs or T cells enriched from blood (not recorded which). The receptors derive from a woman in her late teens or twenties with acute COVID-19.

The chain links TRBV29-1 to TRBJ2-2; TRBD1 might be the D (6 bases). V was clipped by 6 bases and J by 0 bases, with 8 bases between them. The CDR3 loop spans 13 amino acids. CDR1 SQVTM and CDR2 ANQGSEA come from the germline V gene. CDR3 bases: TGCAGCGTCGGGACATCGAACACCGGGGAGCTGTTTTTT. As protein: CSVGTSNTGELFF.

The CDR3 loop reads CAISELAVSEQYF. The CDR3, as DNA: TGTGCCATCAGTGAGTTAGCTGTCTCCGAGCAGTACTTC. The chain uses TRBV10-3 and TRBJ2-7; no clear D gene. V lost 1 base and J 6 bases, leaving 10 bases between the germline ends. Germline V gives CDR1 ENHRY, CDR2 SYGVKD. This CDR3 contains 13 residues.

CDR3 sequence: CASSLGQVETQYF. The CDR3 nucleotides read TGTGCCAGCAGCTTAGGCCAGGTGGAAACCCAGTACTTC. The chain couples TRBV13 to TRBJ2-5; D is unclear. Germline values: CDR1 PRHDT, CDR2 FYEKMQ (reference sequence). The CDR3 is made up of 13 amino acids. The germline V and J ends were trimmed by 0 bases and 8 bases, with 10 bases remaining between them.

In regard to this clone: One end of the junction varies from germline; a read error may be responsible. The chain carries TRBV7-7 and TRBJ2-3; D ambiguous. The CDR3 runs to 13 residues. The germline gives CDR1 SSHAT, CDR2 FNYEAQ (reference sequence). The chain's CDR3 is CASSLGGTDTQYF. CDR3 coding DNA: TGTGCTAGCAGCTTAGGAGGCACAGATACGCAGTATTTT.

The chain carries TRBV19 and TRBJ2-6, with 7 bases fitting TRBD1. CDR1 is LNHDA, CDR2 SQIVND, per germline (reference sequence). The CDR3 loop spans 19 amino acids. V dropped 1 base and J dropped 1; count of bases not matched to a gene: 10. For the CDR3, the DNA is TGTGCCAGTAGTATAGGAAAGGGGGCGCAGGTGTCTGGGGCCAACGTCCTGACTTTC. Translation gives CASSIGKGAQVSGANVLTF.

The genes are TRBV12-3 or TRBV12-4 and TRBJ2-3; the D gene is possibly TRBD2 (5 bases). V was shortened by 5 bases and J by 5 bases, with 8 bases between the two germline ends. The CDR3 covers 12 residues. CDR3 DNA sequence: TGTGCCAGCAGTCCTCGGGGAGATACGCAGTATTTT. It is translated as CASSPRGDTQYF.

The chain carries TRBV23-1 and TRBJ1-5, with a tentative D call TRBD1 (5 bases). TRBV23-1 falls under the ORF class, with uncertain function. Trimming stripped 4 bases from V and 7 bases from J, with 11 bases between. This CDR3 spans 13 amino acids. The CDR3 nucleotides read TGCGCCAGCAGTCGACAGATGGCACAGCCCCAGCATTTT. This codes for CASSRQMAQPQHF.

The chain employs TRBV6-5 and TRBJ1-5; a weak D match, TRBD1 (5 bases). Per germline, CDR1 MNHEY and CDR2 SVGAGI. This CDR3 contains 14 residues. Trimming shortened V by 2 bases and J by 3 bases, and 8 bases separated the two germline ends. The CDR3 DNA reads TGTGCCAGCAGTTACCGACAGTCCAATCAGCCCCAGCATTTT. Encoded protein: CASSYRQSNQPQHF.

The chain's CDR3 is CASSMGLLTPEQYF. The CDR3 DNA reads as TGTGCCAGTAGTATGGGACTATTGACCCCCGAGCAGTACTTC. This chain joins TRBV19 and TRBJ2-7; 7 positions match TRBD2. Germline assignment: CDR1 LNHDA and CDR2 SQIVND (reference sequence). Losses at the gene ends were 3 bases for V and 6 bases for J; bases not matched to a gene: 8. The CDR3 has 14 residues.

V and J are TRBV2 and TRBJ2-7; TRBD2 is a possible D gene (5 bases). CDR1 and CDR2 (germline): SNHLY, FYNNEI. The CDR3 loop spans 17 amino acids. V lost 0 bases and J lost 2, with 17 bases in between. CDR3: CASSEALLAGSTYEQYF. The CDR3 DNA is TGTGCCAGCAGTGAAGCGCTTCTCGCGGGCAGTACCTACGAGCAGTACTTC.

The V call is TRBV27, the J call TRBJ1-5; a weak D match, TRBD1 (6 bases). CDR1 is MNHEY, CDR2 SMNVEV, per germline (reference sequence). V gave up 5 bases and J gave up 3 bases, with 17 bases separating them. The CDR3 sequence is 16 residues long. DNA of the CDR3: TGTGCCAGCAGTCGAACACCCGGGACAACCAATCAGCCCCAGCATTTT. Translating it yields CASSRTPGTTNQPQHF.

The chain is built from TRBV6-4 and TRBJ1-5; D might be TRBD1 (6 bases). The CDR3 totals 14 residues. V was cut by 3 bases and J by 3 bases, with 9 bases left in between. Germline CDR1 and CDR2: MRHNA and SNTAGT. The CDR3 nucleotides read TGTGCCAGCAGTGAGACAGGACTCAATCAGCCCCAGCATTTT. Translating gives CASSETGLNQPQHF.

The chain has TRBV6-5 and TRBJ1-1; tentatively, D is TRBD1 (6 bases). This CDR3 contains 16 residues. The germline V gene has CDR1 MNHEY and CDR2 SVGAGI. Trimming pared 2 bases from V and 4 bases from J, leaving 17 bases between. Here the CDR3 reads CASSYKNRDVATEAFF. CDR3 bases: TGTGCCAGCAGTTACAAGAACAGGGATGTAGCCACTGAAGCTTTCTTT.

This chain connects TRBV9 to TRBJ2-2, with a tentative D call TRBD2 (6 bases). Trimming shortened V by 4 bases and J by 0 bases, and 22 bases separated the two germline ends. Germline loops: CDR1 SGDLS, CDR2 YYNGEE. CDR3 length: 19 residues. In DNA form, the CDR3 reads TGTGCCAGCAGCCGACTAGTATCAGGAGGGCCAACGAACACCGGGGAGCTGTTTTTT. It yields the protein CASSRLVSGGPTNTGELFF.

This chain links TRBV11-2 with TRBJ2-1; tentative D call: TRBD1 (7 bases). The CDR3 spans 14 residues. V lost 2 bases and J 14 bases, leaving 19 bases between the germline ends. Germline V gene data show CDR1 as SGHAT and CDR2 as FQNNGV. As DNA, the CDR3 is TGTGCCAGCAGCTTAAATCAGCAGGGGGGTTTGAAGTTCTTC. Its translation: CASSLNQQGGLKFF.

V gene TRBV12-3 or TRBV12-4 combines with J gene TRBJ1-2; D call uncertain. The V gene lost 2 bases and the J gene lost 8 bases, with 9 bases spanning the gap. This CDR3 has 12 residues. CDR3 bases: TGTGCCAGCAGTTTATTAGCGGGCGGCTACACCTTC. The encoded protein is CASSLLAGGYTF.

V usage is TRBV7-8 and J usage is TRBJ2-2; no clear D gene. Germline V gene sequence: CDR1 SGHVS, CDR2 FQNEAQ. V lost 1 base to trimming and J lost 3 bases, with 12 bases between them. The CDR3 runs to 16 residues. The CDR3 DNA reads as TGTGCCAGCAGCTTAGATGTGGCTGAATACACCGGGGAGCTGTTTTTT. This gives the protein CASSLDVAEYTGELFF.